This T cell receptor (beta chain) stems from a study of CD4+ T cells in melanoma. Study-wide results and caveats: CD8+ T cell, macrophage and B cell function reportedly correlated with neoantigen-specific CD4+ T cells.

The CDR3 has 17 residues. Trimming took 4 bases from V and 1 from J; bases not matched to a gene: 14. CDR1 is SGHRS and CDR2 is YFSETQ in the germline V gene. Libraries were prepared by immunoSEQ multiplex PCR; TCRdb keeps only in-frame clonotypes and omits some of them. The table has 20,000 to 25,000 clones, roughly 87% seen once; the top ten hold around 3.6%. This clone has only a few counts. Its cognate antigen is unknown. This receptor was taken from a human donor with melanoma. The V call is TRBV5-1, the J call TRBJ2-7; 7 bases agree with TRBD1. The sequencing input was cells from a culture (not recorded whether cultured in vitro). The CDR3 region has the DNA TGCGCCAGCAGCGCTACCGGGACAGCCTCCCCTTCCTACGAGCAGTACTTC. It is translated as CASSATGTASPSYEQYF.